These T cell receptor beta chains were read from a single sample in a study of OX40 agonist ivuxolimab in advanced cancers. Some clones are missing from TCRdb's copy, which holds only in-frame ones; the method was immunoSEQ multiplex PCR. The sample contains about 50,000 clones, roughly 80% of which appear only once. Sample: CD4+ or CD8+ T cells sorted from blood, taken in a trial of the OX40 agonist ivuxolimab. These TCRs come from an adult with an advanced solid tumor such as melanoma, head and neck, liver or kidney cancer. CDR3s leave out the opening cysteine and the closing phenylalanine or tryptophan.

TRBV9	TRBJ2-7	ASSPRQGDLYEQY
TRBV28	TRBJ2-2	ASSLSQRGRTGELF
TRBV7-3	TRBJ2-1	ASSSSGSTYNEQF
TRBV18	TRBJ2-3	ASSPLGVPVSTDTQY
TRBV28	TRBJ1-2	ASSSGGYGYT
TRBV5-4	TRBJ2-1	ASSPPGRGNEQF
TRBV10-3	TRBJ2-1	AISGTSGGYEQF
TRBV7-2	TRBJ1-3	ASSSEQGVRGNTIY
TRBV7-9	TRBJ1-1	ASLGGFNTEAF
TRBV5-5	TRBJ1-5	ASSLGPQGSNQPQH
TRBV7-6	TRBJ2-1	ASSLGGQGAGEQF
TRBV7-9	TRBJ2-7	ASSLTDRAHEQY
TRBV27	TRBJ2-7	ASSPQGSGEQY
TRBV11-2	TRBJ2-7	ASSLDKDRSYEQY
TRBV11-2	TRBJ1-3	ASSLNIFSGNTIY
TRBV7-2	TRBJ2-7	ASSMKTGAYEQY
TRBV29-1	TRBJ2-3	SVEGETGTDTQY
TRBV5-4	TRBJ1-2	ASSPYRAGKT
TRBV6-5	TRBJ2-3	ASMIQGALTDTQY
TRBV13	TRBJ2-7	ASSSLAGDTYEQY
TRBV5-6	TRBJ2-2	ASSRWPTNTGELF
TRBV27	TRBJ1-2	ASSLIGPTTSGYT
TRBV5-1	TRBJ2-1	ASSLVVVGAGNEQF
TRBV10-3	TRBJ1-2	AISPGTGASGYT
TRBV11-2	TRBJ2-7	ASSLARLAGGNEQY
TRBV10-3	TRBJ1-6	AIRKTGNSPLH
TRBV7-9	TRBJ2-5	ASSPVAGQETQY
TRBV18	TRBJ1-5	ASSAGSSVSQPQH
TRBV28	TRBJ2-1	ASSLGVAREQF